These 20 T cell receptor beta chains originate from one sample sequenced in a study of blood T cell repertoires in COVID-19. TCRdb keeps only in-frame clones here, not all; method: immunoSEQ multiplex PCR. The profile shows approximately 360,000 clones, approximately 88% of them singletons. Sequenced: peripheral blood. The origin of the receptors is a man aged 40-49 years with acute or convalescent COVID-19.

The rearrangement links TRBV18 to TRBJ2-7, with 7 bases that match TRBD2. Trimming cost V 2 bases and J 2 bases; bases outside gene matches: 6. Looked up from germline, CDR1 is KGHSH and CDR2 is LQKENI. The CDR3 covers 15 residues. CDR3 in amino acids: CASSPYTSDTYEQYF. The CDR3 DNA reads as TGTGCCAGCTCACCATACACTAGCGACACCTACGAGCAGTACTTC.

The V call is TRBV18, the J call TRBJ1-5; D unresolved. V gave up 4 bases and J gave up 2 bases, with 12 bases separating them. The CDR3 has 15 amino acids. The germline V gene encodes CDR1 KGHSH and CDR2 LQKENI. Here the CDR3 reads CASSLGYRGNQPQHF. CDR3 in DNA: TGTGCCAGCTCACTGGGCTATCGAGGCAATCAGCCCCAGCATTTT.

The CDR3: CSVEGHPGTEAFF. The CDR3 bases are TGCAGCGTTGAAGGGCACCCGGGCACTGAAGCTTTCTTT. V gene TRBV29-1 combines with J gene TRBJ1-1; D unclear. Germline-derived CDR1 and CDR2 are SQVTM and ANQGSEA. Deletions cut 1 base from V and 4 bases from J, with 10 bases between. The CDR3 spans 13 residues.

The V gene is TRBV4-2, the J gene TRBJ2-3; a weak D match, TRBD2 (7 bases). V was cut by 4 bases and J by 2 bases, with 16 bases left in between. CDR1 is LGHNA and CDR2 is YNFKEQ in the germline V gene. The CDR3 is made up of 16 amino acids. CDR3 in DNA: TGTGCCAGCAGCCTTTCTTGGCGGGGGCTCACAGATACGCAGTATTTT. Its protein is CASSLSWRGLTDTQYF.

The chain has TRBV19 and TRBJ2-1, with TRBD1 as a possible D gene (5 bases). Germline V gives CDR1 LNHDA, CDR2 SQIVND (reference sequence). CDR3 length: 14 amino acids. Trimming took 3 bases from V and 8 from J, leaving 14 bases between them. The CDR3 loop reads CASSIQGAPHEQFF. As DNA, the CDR3 is TGTGCCAGTAGTATCCAAGGGGCGCCCCATGAGCAGTTCTTC.

The chain employs TRBV7-9 and TRBJ1-2; no clear D. Deletions cut 1 base from V and 1 base from J, with 7 bases between. The germline V gene has CDR1 SEHNR and CDR2 FQNEAQ (reference sequence). There are 14 residues in the CDR3. The CDR3 DNA follows: TGTGCCAGCAGCTTAGACAGCATTAACTATGGCTACACCTTC. Its protein product is CASSLDSINYGYTF.

This chain joins TRBV28 and TRBJ2-2; the match to TRBD1 covers 10 bases. Germline lookup yields CDR1 MDHEN and CDR2 SYDVKM. V lost 6 bases to trimming and J lost 1 base; unmatched junction nucleotides: 2. The length of the CDR3 is 15 residues. CDR3 nucleotides: TGTGCCAGCAGACGGGACAGGGGGAACACCGGGGAGCTGTTTTTT. Its translation is CASRRDRGNTGELFF.

This rearrangement joins TRBV5-4 to TRBJ2-1, with 15 bases matching TRBD2. V lost 0 bases, J lost 9 bases, and 10 bases stayed unmatched. The germline CDR1 and CDR2 sequences are SGHNT and YYREEE (reference sequence). The length of the CDR3 is 18 residues. This chain's CDR3 is CASSLGTSGRAFLSEQFF. In DNA, the CDR3 is TGTGCCAGCAGCTTGGGGACTAGCGGGAGGGCATTTCTCAGTGAGCAGTTCTTC.

This rearrangement joins TRBV28 to TRBJ1-6, with a possible D match to TRBD1 (6 bases). The ends were cut back, 2 bases at V and 3 bases at J, with 8 bases in the middle. The CDR3 has 15 amino acids. Germline CDR1 is MDHEN and CDR2 is SYDVKM. The CDR3 here is CASSLKGDYNSPLHF. CDR3 DNA: TGTGCCAGCAGTTTAAAGGGGGACTATAATTCACCCCTCCACTTT.

The chain combines TRBV27 with TRBJ2-6, with D hard to call. The CDR3 runs 17 residues. V lost 5 bases and J 4 bases, leaving 18 bases between the germline ends. Germline CDR1 MNHEY, CDR2 SMNVEV (reference sequence). For the CDR3, the DNA is TGTGCCAGCAGTCCCCTCGCGACGGGTCTGGGGGCCAACGTCCTGACTTTC. Its translation: CASSPLATGLGANVLTF. The full variable domain, its missing parts supplied by reference TRBV27 and TRBJ2-6, is EAQVTQNPRYLITVTGKKLTVTCSQNMNHEYMSWYRQDPGLGLRQIYYSMNVEVTDKGDVPEGYKVSRKEKRNFPLILESPSPNQTSLYFCASSPLATGLGANVLTFGAGSRLTVL.

The J gene is TRBJ2-7, the V gene TRBV30, with TRBD1 matching over 8 bases. Trimming removed 3 bases from V and 2 bases from J; junction bases left unmatched: 6. Germline V gene lookup returns CDR1 GTSNPN and CDR2 SVGIG (reference sequence). The CDR3 is 14 amino acids. Here the CDR3 reads CAWRKWDRTYEQYF. The CDR3 nucleotides read TGTGCCTGGAGAAAATGGGACAGGACCTACGAGCAGTACTTC.

V usage is TRBV7-2 and J usage is TRBJ2-3, with 7 bases matching TRBD2. Germline trimming cut 1 base from V and 0 bases from J; bases unmatched to any gene: 4. The CDR3 is 16 amino acids. The V gene's germline CDR1 is SGHTA and CDR2 FQGNSA. This CDR3 reads CASSLDPGLSTDTQYF. CDR3 in DNA: TGTGCCAGCAGCTTAGACCCGGGACTAAGCACAGATACGCAGTATTTT.

This chain joins TRBV27 and TRBJ1-1; 12 nucleotides line up with TRBD1. This CDR3 is 17 amino acids long. The germline V gene encodes CDR1 MNHEY and CDR2 SMNVEV (reference sequence). J gave up 1 base and V 10 bases, and 13 bases lay outside the gene matches. Here the CDR3 reads CATPTGTGGPPNTEAFF. As DNA, the CDR3 is TGTGCCACCCCAACCGGGACAGGGGGCCCACCGAACACTGAAGCTTTCTTT.

The rearrangement joins TRBV27 to TRBJ1-1; 7 bases map to TRBD1. The germline CDR1 and CDR2 sequences are MNHEY and SMNVEV (reference sequence). The CDR3 has 16 residues. With V trimmed by 1 base and J by 3 bases, 8 bases remained unmatched. CDR3 amino acids: CASSLYRQGGHTEAFF. For the CDR3, the DNA is TGTGCCAGCAGTTTATACCGACAGGGTGGCCACACTGAAGCTTTCTTT.

V usage is TRBV7-9 and J usage is TRBJ1-2; 9 nucleotides agree with TRBD1. The CDR3 runs 15 residues. Germline V gene data show CDR1 as SEHNR and CDR2 as FQNEAQ (reference sequence). The V segment lost 6 bases and the J segment 0 bases; nucleotides outside the gene matches: 5. This chain's CDR3 is CASSTRQGANYGYTF. The CDR3 DNA is TGTGCCAGCAGTACCCGACAGGGGGCTAACTATGGCTACACCTTC.

The V call is TRBV5-4, the J call TRBJ2-1; 7 nucleotides line up with TRBD2. Trimming at V came to 3 bases and at J to 0 bases, leaving 9 bases not matched to a gene. Germline V gene data show CDR1 as SGHNT and CDR2 as YYREEE (reference sequence). CDR3 size: 17 residues. For the CDR3, the DNA is TGTGCCAGCAGCTGGACGCTAGCGGCAAGCTCCTACAATGAGCAGTTCTTC. It is translated as CASSWTLAASSYNEQFF.

The chain employs TRBV7-9 and TRBJ2-7; the D is unclear. V was clipped by 1 base and J by 0 bases, with 4 bases between them. CDR3 length: 13 amino acids. The germline V gene has CDR1 SEHNR and CDR2 FQNEAQ (reference sequence). The CDR3 sequence: CASSLESSYEQYF. The DNA for the CDR3 is TGTGCCAGCAGCTTAGAGAGCTCCTACGAGCAGTACTTC.

This rearrangement joins TRBV7-8 to TRBJ2-7; maybe TRBD2 (5 bases). Per the germline V gene, CDR1 is SGHVS and CDR2 is FQNEAQ. This CDR3 has 12 amino acids. Trimming removed 1 base from V and 5 bases from J, with 6 bases in between. Written as DNA, the CDR3 is TGTGCCAGCAGCTTAGTCGGGGACGAGCAGTACTTC. Translation gives CASSLVGDEQYF.

V is TRBV11-2 and J is TRBJ2-7; the match to TRBD2 covers 8 bases. The CDR3 runs 15 residues. With V trimmed by 1 base and J by 6 bases, 8 bases remained unmatched. Germline V gene sequence: CDR1 SGHAT, CDR2 FQNNGV. CDR3 DNA: TGTGCCAGCAGCTTAGCGCGACTAGCGTGGGGCGAGCAGTACTTC. Its protein is CASSLARLAWGEQYF.

There are a few counts of this clone. The V and J genes are TRBV5-1 and TRBJ2-6; 8 positions agree with TRBD1. The trim removed 3 bases at V and 2 bases at J, leaving 4 bases unmatched. CDR1 is SGHRS and CDR2 is YFSETQ in the germline V gene. This CDR3 has 16 residues. The CDR3 region is CASSSQGAPGANVLTF. CDR3 in DNA: TGCGCCAGCAGCTCTCAGGGGGCTCCTGGGGCCAACGTCCTGACTTTC.